The 3 T cell receptor beta chains below come from one sample, sequenced in a study of T cells after yellow fever vaccination. One entry per CDR3 protein results from TCRdb running MiXCR on the 5' RACE reads. The sample records a few hundred thousand distinct CDR3 sequences, 8% to 9.5% being singletons. Sample: PBMCs, taken around 45 days after the first yellow fever vaccination. These receptors originate from a young man who received the YFV17D yellow fever vaccine.

This clonotype was seen a few times. This chain connects TRBV4-2 to TRBJ2-2, with 8 bases lining up with TRBD2. CDR1 is LGHNA and CDR2 is YNFKEQ in the germline V gene. CDR3 length: 16 amino acids. V shed 8 bases, J shed 6 bases, and the junction held 14 bases outside the gene matches. The CDR3: CASSEEPGTRPGELFF. The CDR3 coding sequence is TGTGCCAGCTCTGAGGAACCCGGGACTAGACCCGGGGAGCTGTTTTTT.

This clonotype turned up a few times. The V and J genes are TRBV5-1 and TRBJ2-1; no clear D. Germline CDR1 reads SGHRS; CDR2 reads YFSETQ. V gave up 0 bases and J gave up 3 bases, with 7 bases separating them. The CDR3 has 14 residues. CDR3 DNA: TGCGCCAGCAGCTTGGGAGACAACTACAATGAGCAGTTCTTC. Its translation: CASSLGDNYNEQFF.

Regarding this clonotype: The junction departs from germline at one end; a sequencing error may be responsible. CDR3 protein: CASSLGQGGGATGAFF. CDR3 nucleotides: TGCGCCAGCAGCTTGGGCCAGGGAGGTGGGGCGACTGGAGCTTTCTTT. V usage is TRBV5-1 and J usage is TRBJ1-1; D might be TRBD1 (5 bases). CDR1 SGHRS and CDR2 YFSETQ come from the germline V gene. The length of the CDR3 is 16 residues.